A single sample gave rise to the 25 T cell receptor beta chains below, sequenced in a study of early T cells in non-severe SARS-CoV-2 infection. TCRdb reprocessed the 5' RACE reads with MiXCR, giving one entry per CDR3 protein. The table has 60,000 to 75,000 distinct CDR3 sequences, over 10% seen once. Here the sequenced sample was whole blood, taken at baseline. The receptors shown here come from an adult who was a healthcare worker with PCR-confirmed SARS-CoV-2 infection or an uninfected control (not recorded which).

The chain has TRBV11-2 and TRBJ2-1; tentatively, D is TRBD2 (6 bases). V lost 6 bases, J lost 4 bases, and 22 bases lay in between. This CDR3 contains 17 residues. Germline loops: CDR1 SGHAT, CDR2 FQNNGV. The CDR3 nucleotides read TGTGCCAGCAGTCAGTCGGGGGTTAGCGGTGCTTACAATGAGCAGTTCTTC. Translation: CASSQSGVSGAYNEQFF.

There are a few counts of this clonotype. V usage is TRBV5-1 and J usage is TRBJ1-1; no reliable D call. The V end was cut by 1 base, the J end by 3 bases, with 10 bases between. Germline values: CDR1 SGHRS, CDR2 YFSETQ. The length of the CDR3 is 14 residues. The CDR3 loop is CASSLSVSYTEAFF. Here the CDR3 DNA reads TGCGCCAGCAGCTTGTCAGTTAGCTACACTGAAGCTTTCTTT.

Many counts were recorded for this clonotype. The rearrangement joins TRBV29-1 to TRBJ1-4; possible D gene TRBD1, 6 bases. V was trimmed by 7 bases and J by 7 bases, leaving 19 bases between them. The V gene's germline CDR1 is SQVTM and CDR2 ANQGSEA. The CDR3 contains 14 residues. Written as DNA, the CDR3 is TGCAGCGGCGGGGCCACAGGGAATGGTGAAAAACTGTTTTTT. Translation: CSGGATGNGEKLFF.

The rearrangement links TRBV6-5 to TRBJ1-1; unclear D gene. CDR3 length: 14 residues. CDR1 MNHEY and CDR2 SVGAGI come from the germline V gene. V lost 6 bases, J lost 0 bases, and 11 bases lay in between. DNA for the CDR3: TGTGCCAGCAGCGCCCGATCCCTGAACACTGAAGCTTTCTTT. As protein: CASSARSLNTEAFF.

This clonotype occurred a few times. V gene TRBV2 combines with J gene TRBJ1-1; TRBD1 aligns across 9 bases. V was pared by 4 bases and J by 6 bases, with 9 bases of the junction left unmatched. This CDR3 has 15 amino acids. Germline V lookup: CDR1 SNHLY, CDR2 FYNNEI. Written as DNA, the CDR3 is TGTGCCAGCAGTGTTTACGGGACAGGGTTCGCTGAAGCTTTCTTT. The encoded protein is CASSVYGTGFAEAFF.

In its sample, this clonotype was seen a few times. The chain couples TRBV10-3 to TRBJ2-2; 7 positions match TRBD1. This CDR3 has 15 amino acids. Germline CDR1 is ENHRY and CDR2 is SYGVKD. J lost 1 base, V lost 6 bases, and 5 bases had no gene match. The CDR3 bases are TGTGCCATCAGGACGGACAGGAGGAACACCGGGGAGCTGTTTTTT. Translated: CAIRTDRRNTGELFF.

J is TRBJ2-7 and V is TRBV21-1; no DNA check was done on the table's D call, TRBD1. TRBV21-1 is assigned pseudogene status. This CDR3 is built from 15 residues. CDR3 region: CASGSMTGGLYEQYF. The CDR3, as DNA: TGTGCCAGCGGATCGATGACAGGGGGCTTGTACGAGCAGTACTTC.

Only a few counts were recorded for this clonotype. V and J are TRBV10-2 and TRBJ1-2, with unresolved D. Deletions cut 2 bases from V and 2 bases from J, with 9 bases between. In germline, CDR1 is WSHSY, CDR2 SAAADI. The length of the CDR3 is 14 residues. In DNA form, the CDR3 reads TGCGCCAGCAGTGAGGGTCCTAAGAACTATGGCTACACCTTC. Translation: CASSEGPKNYGYTF.

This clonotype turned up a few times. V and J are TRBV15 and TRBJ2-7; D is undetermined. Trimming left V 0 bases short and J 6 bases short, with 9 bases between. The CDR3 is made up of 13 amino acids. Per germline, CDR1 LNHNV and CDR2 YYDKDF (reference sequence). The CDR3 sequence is CATSRDNWSEQYF. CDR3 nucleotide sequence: TGTGCCACCAGCAGAGATAACTGGAGCGAGCAGTACTTC.

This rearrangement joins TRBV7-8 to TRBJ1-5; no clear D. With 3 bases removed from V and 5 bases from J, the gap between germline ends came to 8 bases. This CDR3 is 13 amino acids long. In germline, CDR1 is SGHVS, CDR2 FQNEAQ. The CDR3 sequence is CASSLNGYQPQHF. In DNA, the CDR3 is TGTGCCAGCAGCTTGAACGGTTATCAGCCCCAGCATTTT. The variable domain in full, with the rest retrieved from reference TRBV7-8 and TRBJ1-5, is GAGVSQSPRYKVAKRGQDVALRCDPISGHVSLFWYQQALGQGPEFLTYFQNEAQLDKSGLPSDRFFAERPEGSVSTLKIQRTQQEDSAVYLCASSLNGYQPQHFGDGTRLSIL.

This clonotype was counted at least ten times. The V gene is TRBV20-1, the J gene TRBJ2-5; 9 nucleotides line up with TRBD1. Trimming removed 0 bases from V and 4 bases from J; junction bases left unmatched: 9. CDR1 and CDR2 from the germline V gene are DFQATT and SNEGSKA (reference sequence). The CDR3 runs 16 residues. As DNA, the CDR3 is TGCAGTGCTAGAGATCCCAGGGACAGGGTTCCAGAGACCCAGTACTTC. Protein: CSARDPRDRVPETQYF.

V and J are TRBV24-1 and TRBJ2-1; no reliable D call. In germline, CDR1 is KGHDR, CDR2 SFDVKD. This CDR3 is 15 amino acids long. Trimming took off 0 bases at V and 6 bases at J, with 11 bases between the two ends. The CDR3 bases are TGTGCCACCAGTGATTTGACGGGCCCCGGCAATGAGCAGTTCTTC. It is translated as CATSDLTGPGNEQFF.

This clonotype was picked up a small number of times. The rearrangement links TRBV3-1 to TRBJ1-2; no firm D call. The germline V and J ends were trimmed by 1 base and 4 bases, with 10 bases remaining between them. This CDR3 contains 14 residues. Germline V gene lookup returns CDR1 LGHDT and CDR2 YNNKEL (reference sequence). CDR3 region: CASSQGLTVYGYTF. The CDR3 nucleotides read TGTGCCAGCAGCCAAGGCCTGACCGTCTATGGCTACACCTTC.

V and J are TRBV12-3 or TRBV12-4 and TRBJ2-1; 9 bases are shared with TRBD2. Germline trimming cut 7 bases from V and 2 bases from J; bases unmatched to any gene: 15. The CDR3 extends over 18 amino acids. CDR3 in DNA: TGTGCCAGCAAGGTGGCGGGGGGGGCCAGAGGAGCCTACAATGAGCAGTTCTTC. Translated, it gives CASKVAGGARGAYNEQFF.

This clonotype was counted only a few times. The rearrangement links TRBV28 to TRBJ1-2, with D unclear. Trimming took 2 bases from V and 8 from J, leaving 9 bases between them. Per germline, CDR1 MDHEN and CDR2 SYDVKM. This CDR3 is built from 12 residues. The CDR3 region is CASSLEFGGYTF. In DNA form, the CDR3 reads TGTGCCAGCAGTTTAGAGTTTGGAGGCTACACCTTC.

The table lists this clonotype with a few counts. CDR3 sequence: CASSLGRFLTNTEAFF. Here the CDR3 DNA reads TGTGCCAGCAGTTTAGGCAGGTTCCTGACGAACACTGAAGCTTTCTTT. The chain couples TRBV28 to TRBJ1-1, with no clear D. V was pared by 2 bases and J by 1 base, with 14 bases between. CDR3 length: 16 amino acids. Germline assignment: CDR1 MDHEN and CDR2 SYDVKM.

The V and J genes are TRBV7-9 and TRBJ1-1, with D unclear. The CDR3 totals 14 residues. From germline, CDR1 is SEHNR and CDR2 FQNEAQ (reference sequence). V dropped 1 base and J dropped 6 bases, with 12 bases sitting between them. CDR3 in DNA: TGTGCCAGCAGCTTAGGGGCCCCGGGTCCTGAAGCTTTCTTT. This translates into CASSLGAPGPEAFF.

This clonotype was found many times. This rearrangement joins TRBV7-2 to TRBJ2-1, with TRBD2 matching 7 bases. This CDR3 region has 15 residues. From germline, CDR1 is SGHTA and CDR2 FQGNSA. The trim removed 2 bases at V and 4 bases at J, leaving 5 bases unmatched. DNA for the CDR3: TGTGCCAGCAGCTTATGGCCTAGCGGATACAATGAGCAGTTCTTC. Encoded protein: CASSLWPSGYNEQFF.

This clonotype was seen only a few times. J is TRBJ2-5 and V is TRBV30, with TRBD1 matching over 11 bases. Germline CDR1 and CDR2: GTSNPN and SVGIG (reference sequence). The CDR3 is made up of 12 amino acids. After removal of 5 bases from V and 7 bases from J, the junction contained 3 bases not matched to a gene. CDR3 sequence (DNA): TGTGCCTGGGAGGGACAGGGGGTGACCCAGTACTTC. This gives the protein CAWEGQGVTQYF.

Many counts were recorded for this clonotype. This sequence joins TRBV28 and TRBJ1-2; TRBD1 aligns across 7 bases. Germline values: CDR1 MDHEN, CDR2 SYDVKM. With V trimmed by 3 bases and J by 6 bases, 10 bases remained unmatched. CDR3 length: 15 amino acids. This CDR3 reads CASSFYETGRNGYTF. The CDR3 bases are TGTGCCAGCAGTTTTTATGAGACAGGGCGTAATGGCTACACCTTC.

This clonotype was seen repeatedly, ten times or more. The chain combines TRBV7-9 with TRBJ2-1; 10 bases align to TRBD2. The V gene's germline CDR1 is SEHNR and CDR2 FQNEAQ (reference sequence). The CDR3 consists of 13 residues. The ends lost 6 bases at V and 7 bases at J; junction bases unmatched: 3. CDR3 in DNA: TGTGCCAGCAGAGGGACTAGCGAGAATGAGCAGTTCTTC. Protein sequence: CASRGTSENEQFF.

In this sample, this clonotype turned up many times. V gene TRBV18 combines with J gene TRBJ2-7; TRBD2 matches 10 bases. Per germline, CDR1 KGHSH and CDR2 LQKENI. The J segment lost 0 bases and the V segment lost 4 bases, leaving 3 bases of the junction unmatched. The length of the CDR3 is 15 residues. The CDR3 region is CASSQIAGGSYEQYF. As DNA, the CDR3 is TGTGCCAGCTCACAGATAGCGGGGGGCTCCTACGAGCAGTACTTC.

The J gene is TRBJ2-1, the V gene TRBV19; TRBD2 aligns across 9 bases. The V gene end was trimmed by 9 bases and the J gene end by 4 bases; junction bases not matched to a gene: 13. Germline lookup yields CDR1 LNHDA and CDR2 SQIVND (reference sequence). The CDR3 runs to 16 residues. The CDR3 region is CASSGASGRSYNEQFF. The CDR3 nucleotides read TGTGCCAGCAGTGGGGCCAGCGGGAGGTCTTACAATGAGCAGTTCTTC. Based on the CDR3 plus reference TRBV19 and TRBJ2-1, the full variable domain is DGGITQSPKYLFRKEGQNVTLSCEQNLNHDAMYWYRQDPGQGLRLIYYSQIVNDFQKGDIAEGYSVSREKKESFPLTVTSAQKNPTAFYLCASSGASGRSYNEQFFGPGTRLTVL.

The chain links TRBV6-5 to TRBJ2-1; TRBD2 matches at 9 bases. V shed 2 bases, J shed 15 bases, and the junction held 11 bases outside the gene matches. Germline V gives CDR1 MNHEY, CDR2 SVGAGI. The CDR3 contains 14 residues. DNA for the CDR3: TGTGCCAGCAGTTACGAGAGTAGCGGGAGTTCTCTGTTCTTC. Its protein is CASSYESSGSSLFF.

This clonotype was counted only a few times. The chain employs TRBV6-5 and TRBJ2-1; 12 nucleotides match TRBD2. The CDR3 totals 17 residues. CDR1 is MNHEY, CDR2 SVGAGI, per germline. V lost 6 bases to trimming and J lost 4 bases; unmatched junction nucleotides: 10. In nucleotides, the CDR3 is TGTGCCAGCAGGAGCCTAGCGGGAGGGCCTGAATACAATGAGCAGTTCTTC. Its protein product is CASRSLAGGPEYNEQFF.